The present T cell receptor beta chain was sequenced within a study of cytomegalovirus exposure and HLA in healthy donors. Study results and caveats: HLA alleles showed associations with approximately 15,000 TCR beta sequences in a later analysis, at a 0.05 false discovery rate. Listed as cytomegalovirus-associated were 150 or so TCR beta chains.

This CDR3 comprises 11 residues. Germline V gene sequence: CDR1 MNHEY, CDR2 SVGAGI. V lost 10 bases and J lost 2, with 8 bases in between. Primers: 60 Vbeta forward and 13 Jbeta reverse. Method: immunoSEQ multiplex PCR; TCRdb's copy keeps in-frame clones and lacks some. The sample gives 200,000 or so clones, 82% of which show up once; roughly 0.095% is in the top ten. As to this clone: Its antigen is as yet unknown.

Input material: PBMCs. The V and J genes are TRBV6-5 and TRBJ1-1; D gene uncertain. The sequence was obtained from a boy aged 2-15 years in good health and CMV-seronegative. For the CDR3, the DNA is TGTGCCACCTACAGAAACACTGAAGCTTTCTTT. It encodes CATYRNTEAFF.